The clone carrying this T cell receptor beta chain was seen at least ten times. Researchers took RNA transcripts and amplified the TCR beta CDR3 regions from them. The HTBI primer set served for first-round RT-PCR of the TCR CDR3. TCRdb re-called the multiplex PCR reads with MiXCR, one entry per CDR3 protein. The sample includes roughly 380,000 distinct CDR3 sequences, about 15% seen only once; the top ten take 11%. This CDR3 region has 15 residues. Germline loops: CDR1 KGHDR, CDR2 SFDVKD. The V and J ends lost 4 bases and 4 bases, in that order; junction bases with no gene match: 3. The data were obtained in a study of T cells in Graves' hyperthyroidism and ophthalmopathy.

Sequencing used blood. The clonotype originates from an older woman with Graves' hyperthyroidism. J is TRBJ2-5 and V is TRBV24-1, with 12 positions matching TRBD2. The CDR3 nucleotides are TGTGCCACCAGTGACTTGGGACTAGCGGGAGAGACCCAGTACTTC. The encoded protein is CATSDLGLAGETQYF.